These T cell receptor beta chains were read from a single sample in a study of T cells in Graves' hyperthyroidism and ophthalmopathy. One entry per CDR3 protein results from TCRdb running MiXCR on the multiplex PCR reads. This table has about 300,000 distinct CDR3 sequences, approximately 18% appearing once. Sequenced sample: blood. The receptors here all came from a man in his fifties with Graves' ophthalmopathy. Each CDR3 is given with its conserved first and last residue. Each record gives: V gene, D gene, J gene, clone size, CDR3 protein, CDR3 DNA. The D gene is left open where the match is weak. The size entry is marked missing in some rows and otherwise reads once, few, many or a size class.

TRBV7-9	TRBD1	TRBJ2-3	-	CASSPRTGWDEITDTQYF	TGTGCCAGCAGCCCCCGGACAGGGTGGGACGAAATAACAGATACGCAGTATTTT
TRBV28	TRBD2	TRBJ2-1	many	CASSGSGNSYNEQFF	TGTGCCAGCAGCGGTAGCGGGAACTCCTACAATGAGCAGTTCTTC
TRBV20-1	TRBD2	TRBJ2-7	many	CSARDRAGAAYEQYF	TGCAGTGCTAGAGATCGGGCGGGAGCCGCCTACGAGCAGTACTTC
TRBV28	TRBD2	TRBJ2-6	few	CASSPGGGSGANVLTF	TGTGCCAGCAGTCCGGGGGGGGGAAGTGGGGCCAACGTCCTGACTTTC
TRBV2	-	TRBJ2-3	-	CASGKTGTPSTDTQYF	TGTGCCAGCGGAAAGACAGGAACGCCGAGCACAGATACGCAGTATTTT
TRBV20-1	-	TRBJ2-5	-	CSAKGGVQETQYF	TGCAGTGCCAAGGGTGGGGTGCAAGAGACCCAGTACTTC
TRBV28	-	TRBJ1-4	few	CATRGLGEKLFF	TGTGCCACCCGGGGGCTAGGGGAAAAACTGTTTTTT
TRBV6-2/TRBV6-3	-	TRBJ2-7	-	CASSSPGLPTYEQYF	TGTGCCAGCAGTAGTCCGGGACTTCCAACCTACGAGCAGTACTTC
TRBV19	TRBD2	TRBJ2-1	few	CASKDSGRGNEQFF	TGTGCCAGTAAGGATAGCGGGAGGGGAAATGAGCAGTTCTTC
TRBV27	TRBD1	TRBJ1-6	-	CASSFHTGAAGQENSPLHF	TGTGCCAGCAGTTTCCACACCGGGGCGGCGGGACAGGAAAATTCACCCCTCCACTTT
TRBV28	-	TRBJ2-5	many	CASSYSEETQYF	TGTGCCAGCAGCTATAGTGAAGAGACCCAGTACTTC
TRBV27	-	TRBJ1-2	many	CASSLSAIPNYGYTF	TGTGCCAGCAGTTTATCGGCTATCCCTAACTATGGCTACACCTTC
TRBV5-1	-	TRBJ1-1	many	CASRNSNTEAFF	TGCGCCAGCAGAAACAGCAACACTGAAGCTTTCTTT
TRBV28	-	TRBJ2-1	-	CASSSLGPYNEQFF	TGTGCCAGCAGTTCACTGGGGCCCTACAATGAGCAGTTCTTC
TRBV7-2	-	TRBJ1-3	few	CASSLGASSGNTIYF	TGTGCCAGCAGCTTAGGGGCCAGCTCTGGAAACACCATATATTTT
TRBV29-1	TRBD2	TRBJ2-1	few	CSVEVWGTNNEQFF	TGCAGCGTTGAAGTATGGGGGACTAACAATGAGCAGTTCTTC
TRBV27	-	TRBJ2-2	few	CASSLWGRNTGELFF	TGTGCCAGCAGTTTATGGGGGAGGAACACCGGGGAGCTGTTTTTT
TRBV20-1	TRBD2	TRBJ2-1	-	CSARDFFGAPGKREGYNEQFF	TGCAGTGCTAGAGATTTCTTTGGTGCTCCGGGAAAGCGGGAGGGGTACAATGAGCAGTTCTTC
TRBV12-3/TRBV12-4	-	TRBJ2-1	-	CASSPTLQGGQFF	TGTGCCAGCAGTCCCACCCTACAGGGCGGGCAGTTCTTC
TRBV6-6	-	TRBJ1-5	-	CASSYSDGGQPQHF	TGTGCCAGCAGTTACTCGGACGGGGGACAGCCCCAGCATTTT
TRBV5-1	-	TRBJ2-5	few	CASSSSGRLQETQYF	TGCGCCAGCAGCTCCTCGGGACGTCTCCAAGAGACCCAGTACTTC
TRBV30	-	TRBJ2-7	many	CAWSTPQGLGGEQYF	TGTGCCTGGAGTACCCCCCAGGGACTTGGGGGAGAGCAGTACTTC
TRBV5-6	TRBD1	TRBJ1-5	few	CASSLNRGRSNQPQHF	TGTGCCAGCAGCCTGAACAGGGGGCGAAGCAATCAGCCCCAGCATTTT
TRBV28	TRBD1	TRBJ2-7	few	CASSSPGQRYEQYF	TGTGCCAGCAGTTCCCCGGGACAGCGCTACGAGCAGTACTTC
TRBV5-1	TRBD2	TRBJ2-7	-	CASRGTSGRTYEQYF	TGCGCCAGCAGAGGTACTAGCGGGAGAACCTACGAGCAGTACTTC
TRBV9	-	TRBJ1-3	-	CASSVGEGAGNTIYF	TGTGCCAGCAGCGTAGGGGAGGGTGCGGGAAACACCATATATTTT
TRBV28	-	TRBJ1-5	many	CASSAATGAGNQPQHF	TGTGCCAGCAGTGCCGCGACAGGAGCAGGCAATCAGCCCCAGCATTTT
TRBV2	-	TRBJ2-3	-	CASRRGPSTDTQYF	TGTGCCAGCCGCCGGGGTCCTAGCACAGATACGCAGTATTTT
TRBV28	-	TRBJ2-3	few	CASSPGQTSTDTQYF	TGTGCCAGCAGTCCCGGACAGACTAGCACAGATACGCAGTATTTT
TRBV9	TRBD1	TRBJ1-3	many	CASSLDRVENTIYF	TGTGCCAGCAGCCTCGACAGGGTCGAGAACACCATATATTTT
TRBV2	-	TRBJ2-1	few	CASSEDRYNEQFF	TGTGCCAGCAGTGAGGACCGCTACAATGAGCAGTTCTTC
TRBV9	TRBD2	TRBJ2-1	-	CASSVGGGSFYNEQFF	TGTGCCAGCAGCGTAGGGGGCGGGAGCTTCTACAATGAGCAGTTCTTC
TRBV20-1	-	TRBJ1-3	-	CSARNSGNTIYF	TGCAGTGCTAGGAACTCTGGAAACACCATATATTTT
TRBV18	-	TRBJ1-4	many	CASSPGPSTNEKLFF	TGTGCCAGCTCACCGGGACCCTCAACTAATGAAAAACTGTTTTTT
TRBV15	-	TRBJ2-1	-	CATSREVVYNEQFF	TGTGCCACCAGCAGAGAGGTCGTCTACAATGAGCAGTTCTTC
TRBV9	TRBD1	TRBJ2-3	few	CASSVAGGATDTQYF	TGTGCCAGCAGCGTAGCAGGGGGCGCCACAGATACGCAGTATTTT
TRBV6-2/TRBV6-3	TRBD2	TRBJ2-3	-	CASSPPGLAGTDTQYF	TGTGCCAGCAGCCCCCCGGGACTAGCGGGCACAGATACGCAGTATTTT
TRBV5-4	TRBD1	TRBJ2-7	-	CASSPLVGTGGHEQYF	TGTGCCAGCAGCCCACTAGTAGGGACAGGGGGCCACGAGCAGTACTTC
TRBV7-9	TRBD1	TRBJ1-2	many	CASSAPTGWDGYTF	TGTGCCAGCAGCGCCCCGACAGGGTGGGATGGCTACACCTTC
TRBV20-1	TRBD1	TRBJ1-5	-	CSASTGGYSNQPQHF	TGCAGTGCTAGCACAGGGGGGTATAGCAATCAGCCCCAGCATTTT
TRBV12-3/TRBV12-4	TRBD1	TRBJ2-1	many	CASSFFTGGDFGNEQFF	TGTGCCAGCAGTTTTTTTACAGGGGGCGATTTTGGCAATGAGCAGTTCTTC
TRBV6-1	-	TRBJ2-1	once	CASGGRRGNKQFF	TGTGCCAGCGGAGGGAGACGGGGGAATAAGCAGTTCTTC
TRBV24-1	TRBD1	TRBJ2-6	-	CATSDRTGTGRHVLTF	TGTGCCACCAGTGACCGGACCGGGACAGGGCGCCACGTCCTGACTTTC
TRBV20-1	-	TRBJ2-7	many	CSASSVGRGAYEQYF	TGCAGTGCTAGCTCCGTAGGTCGAGGTGCCTACGAGCAGTACTTC
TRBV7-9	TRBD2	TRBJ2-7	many	CASSTSGTSSEQYF	TGTGCCAGCAGCACAAGCGGGACTAGCAGCGAGCAGTACTTC
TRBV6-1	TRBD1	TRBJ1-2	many	CASTRDREYYGYTF	TGTGCCAGCACCAGGGACAGGGAGTACTATGGCTACACCTTC
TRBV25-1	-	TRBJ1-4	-	CASSEFGLNEKLFF	TGTGCCAGCAGTGAATTTGGGTTAAATGAAAAACTGTTTTTT
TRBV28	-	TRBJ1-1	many	CASSPWGRLNTEAFF	TGTGCCAGCAGTCCGTGGGGAAGGTTGAACACTGAAGCTTTCTTT
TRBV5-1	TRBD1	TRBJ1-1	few	CANSPGQGSTEAFF	TGCGCCAACAGCCCGGGACAGGGGAGTACTGAAGCTTTCTTT
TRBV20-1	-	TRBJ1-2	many	CSASLQGPNYGYTF	TGCAGTGCTAGCCTACAGGGTCCTAACTATGGCTACACCTTC
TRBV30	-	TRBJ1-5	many	CATGTGGNQPQHF	TGTGCAACCGGGACGGGGGGCAATCAGCCCCAGCATTTT